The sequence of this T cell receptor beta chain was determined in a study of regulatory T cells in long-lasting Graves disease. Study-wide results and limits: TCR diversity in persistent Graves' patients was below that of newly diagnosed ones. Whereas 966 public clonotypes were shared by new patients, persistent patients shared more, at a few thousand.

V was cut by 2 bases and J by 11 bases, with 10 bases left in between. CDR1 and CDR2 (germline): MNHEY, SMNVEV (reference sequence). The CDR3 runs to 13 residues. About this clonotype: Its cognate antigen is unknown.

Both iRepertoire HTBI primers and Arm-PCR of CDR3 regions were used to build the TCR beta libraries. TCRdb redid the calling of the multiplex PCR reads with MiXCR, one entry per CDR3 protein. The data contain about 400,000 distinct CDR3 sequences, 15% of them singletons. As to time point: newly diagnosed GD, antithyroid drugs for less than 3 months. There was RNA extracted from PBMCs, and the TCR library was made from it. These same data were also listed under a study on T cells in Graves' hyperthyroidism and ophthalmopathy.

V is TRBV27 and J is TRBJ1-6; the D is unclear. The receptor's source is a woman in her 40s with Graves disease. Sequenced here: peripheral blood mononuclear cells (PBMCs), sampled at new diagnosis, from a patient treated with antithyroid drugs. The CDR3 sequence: CASSLDLGTPLHF. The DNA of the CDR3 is TGTGCCAGCAGTTTAGACCTAGGTACACCCCTCCACTTT.